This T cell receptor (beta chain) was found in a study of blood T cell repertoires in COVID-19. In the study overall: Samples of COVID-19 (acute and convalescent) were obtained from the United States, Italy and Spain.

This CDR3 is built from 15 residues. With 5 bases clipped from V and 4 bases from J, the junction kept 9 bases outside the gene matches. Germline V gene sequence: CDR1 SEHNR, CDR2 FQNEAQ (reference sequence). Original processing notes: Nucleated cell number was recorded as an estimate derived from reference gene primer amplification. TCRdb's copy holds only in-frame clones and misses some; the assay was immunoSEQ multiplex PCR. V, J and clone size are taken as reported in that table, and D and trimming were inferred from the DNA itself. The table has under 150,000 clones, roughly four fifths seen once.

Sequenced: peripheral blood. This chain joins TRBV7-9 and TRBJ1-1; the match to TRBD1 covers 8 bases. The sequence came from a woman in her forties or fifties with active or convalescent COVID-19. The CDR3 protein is CASSDDRGGPTEAFF. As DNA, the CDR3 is TGTGCCAGCAGCGACGACAGGGGAGGTCCCACTGAAGCTTTCTTT.